This paragraph reports one TCR beta chain. This specimen belongs to a study of cytomegalovirus exposure and HLA in healthy donors. Study in general: An early release of data contained some 80 million unique TCRs, which came from HLA-typed donors.

This CDR3 is 16 amino acids long. V was pared by 0 bases and J by 3 bases, with 2 bases of the junction left unmatched. CDR1 and CDR2 (germline): SGDLS, YYNGEE. This PCR relied on a set of 60 Vbeta primers and 13 Jbeta primers. Profiling relied on immunoSEQ multiplex PCR, and the TCRdb table lists in-frame clones only, not all of them. The top ten hold over 2.5% of the sample, which has around 150,000 clones, 71% seen once. Material: PBMCs. This sequence was found in a young woman in good health and CMV-seronegative. The V and J genes are TRBV9 and TRBJ2-1, with 11 bases lining up with TRBD2. DNA for the CDR3: TGTGCCAGCAGCGTAGAGACTAGCGGGAACTACAATGAGCAGTTCTTC. Its protein product is CASSVETSGNYNEQFF.